These 8 T cell receptor beta chains originate from one sample sequenced in a study of blood T cell repertoires in COVID-19. Libraries were prepared by immunoSEQ multiplex PCR; TCRdb keeps only in-frame clonotypes and omits some of them. The sample shows around 310,000 clones, around 90% of them seen only once. The source material was peripheral blood. These receptors came from a woman aged 40 to 49 with COVID-19, enrolled during active disease.

The J gene is TRBJ1-3, the V gene TRBV28; no reliable D call. This CDR3 spans 15 amino acids. V was cut by 5 bases and J by 5 bases, with 16 bases left in between. CDR1 and CDR2 (germline): MDHEN, SYDVKM. In DNA form, the CDR3 reads TGTGCCAGCAGTCGTGGAGGGATAGAGCGAAACACCATATATTTT. Protein product: CASSRGGIERNTIYF.

This rearrangement joins TRBV5-5 to TRBJ1-5, with 8 bases that match TRBD1. CDR1 is SGHKS, CDR2 YYEKEE, per germline (reference sequence). The trim removed 0 bases at V and 2 bases at J, leaving 1 base unmatched. The CDR3 consists of 15 residues. CDR3 region: CASSLATGGNQPQHF. The CDR3 coding sequence is TGTGCCAGCAGCTTGGCGACAGGGGGCAATCAGCCCCAGCATTTT.

A word on this clone: At one end the junction does not follow the germline gene, possibly because of a read error. The chain employs TRBV3-1 (or the pseudogene TRBV3-2) and TRBJ1-6, with D possibly TRBD1 on 6 matching bases. CDR3 length: 12 residues. CDR1 and CDR2 from the germline V gene are LGHDT and YNNKEL (reference sequence). The CDR3 DNA sequence: TGTGCCAGCAGCCACGCTGGGCAGGGGAGGGAGTTT. This encodes CASSHAGQGREF.

The chain employs TRBV28 and TRBJ1-5; tentative D call: TRBD1 (5 bases). Germline V gives CDR1 MDHEN, CDR2 SYDVKM. This CDR3 region has 13 residues. V dropped 3 bases and J dropped 9 bases, with 12 bases sitting between them. Here the CDR3 reads CASSFEEGLPQHF. CDR3 DNA: TGTGCCAGCAGTTTCGAAGAGGGACTGCCCCAGCATTTT.

This CDR3 is CASSVEQSNSPLHF. CDR3 DNA: TGTGCCAGCAGCGTAGAACAGAGTAATTCACCCCTCCACTTT. This chain joins TRBV9 and TRBJ1-6; D uncertain. The CDR3 runs to 14 residues. The V end lost 0 bases, the J end lost 6 bases, and 7 bases lay between the germline ends. Germline lookup yields CDR1 SGDLS and CDR2 YYNGEE.

The chain has TRBV12-5 and TRBJ1-1, with D possibly TRBD1 on 6 matching bases. The CDR3 contains 17 residues. Deletions cut 2 bases from V and 1 base from J, with 17 bases between. Per germline, CDR1 LGHNT and CDR2 FRNRAP. The CDR3 DNA follows: TGTGCTAGTGGTTTGTCTCTCTCTGGGACAAGGAACACTGAAGCTTTCTTT. This codes for CASGLSLSGTRNTEAFF.

The rearrangement joins TRBV7-9 to TRBJ2-7; TRBD1 matches 12 bases. This CDR3 has 16 amino acids. Germline V gene data show CDR1 as SEHNR and CDR2 as FQNEAQ (reference sequence). V was pared by 5 bases and J by 7 bases, with 12 bases of the junction left unmatched. CDR3 in amino acids: CASSRSPGQGAWEQYF. The CDR3, as DNA: TGTGCCAGCAGCAGATCCCCGGGACAGGGGGCGTGGGAGCAGTACTTC.

Points on this clone: The same CDR3 also results from other DNA sequences found in this sample. This chain links TRBV11-3 with TRBJ2-7; the match to TRBD1 covers 7 bases. Germline CDR1 is SGHNT and CDR2 is YENEEA. Trimming removed 5 bases from V and 3 bases from J; junction bases left unmatched: 1. The CDR3 loop spans 12 amino acids. The CDR3 DNA reads as TGTGCCAGCAGCCGGGACAGCTACGAGCAGTACTTC. Its protein product is CASSRDSYEQYF.